This T cell receptor (beta chain) was sequenced in a study of cytomegalovirus exposure and HLA in healthy donors. The CDR3 has 14 residues. Trimming cost V 4 bases and J 6 bases; bases outside gene matches: 9. CDR1 and CDR2 (germline): MNHEY, SVGAGI. As for this clone: Its specificity is unknown.

At the time of sampling, donors were nominally healthy, though unrecorded immune exposures were likely. The PCR used 60 Vbeta and 13 Jbeta primers. This table comes from immunoSEQ multiplex PCR, and its TCRdb copy is limited to in-frame clones, with some not included. The data show some 130,000 clones, and the top ten clones hold approximately 1.8%. Study-wide points: The study found most TCR sequences rare, yet found some public TCRs in many donors. Exclusion applied to some V segments, including TRBV6-2 and TRBV6-3, as they were indistinguishable. Investigators reported around 150 TCR beta chains as tied to cytomegalovirus.

V gene TRBV6-5 combines with J gene TRBJ2-7, with 7 positions matching TRBD1. The sample taken for sequencing was PBMCs. The sequence came from a man younger than 30 in good health and CMV-seronegative. The chain's CDR3 is CASSFDGQEFEQYF. Written as DNA, the CDR3 is TGTGCCAGCAGTTTTGACGGACAGGAATTCGAGCAGTACTTC.